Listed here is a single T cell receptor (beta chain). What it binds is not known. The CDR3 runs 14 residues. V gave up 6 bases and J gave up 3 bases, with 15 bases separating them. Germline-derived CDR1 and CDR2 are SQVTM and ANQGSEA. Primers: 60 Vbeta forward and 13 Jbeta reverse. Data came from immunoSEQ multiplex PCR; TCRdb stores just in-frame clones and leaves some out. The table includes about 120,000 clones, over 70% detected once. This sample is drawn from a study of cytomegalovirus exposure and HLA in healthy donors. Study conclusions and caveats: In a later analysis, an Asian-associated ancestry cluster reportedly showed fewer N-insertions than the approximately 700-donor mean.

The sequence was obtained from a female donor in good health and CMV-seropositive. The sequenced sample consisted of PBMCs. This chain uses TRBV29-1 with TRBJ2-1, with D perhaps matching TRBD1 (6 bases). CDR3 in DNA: TGCAGCGTCGAACCCGGACAGTACTACAATGAGCAGTTCTTC. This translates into CSVEPGQYYNEQFF.